One sample yielded the 27 T cell receptor beta chains listed below, sequenced in a study of beta chain features in type 1 diabetes. Study results and limitations: The study found moderately but significantly shorter TCRB CDR3s in all four CD4+ subsets of Type 1 diabetes patients.

Expressed TCRB transcripts were sequenced, since all the RNA that had been isolated was reverse transcribed. The assay was immunoSEQ multiplex PCR, and TCRdb's table has in-frame clones only and misses some. Counted here are under 150,000 clones, around 9% occurring once; the ten biggest clones make up about 0.7%. Antigens of these TCRs are unknown. Input material: central memory CD4+ T cells from blood. The receptors stem from a man aged 30-40 years with type 1 diabetes.

The chain joins TRBV7-2 to TRBJ2-1; 10 positions match TRBD2. Germline lookup yields CDR1 SGHTA and CDR2 FQGNSA. The CDR3 extends over 16 amino acids. Trimming cost V 3 bases and J 6 bases; bases outside gene matches: 8. The CDR3 loop reads CASSFSTSGSFNEQFF. CDR3 nucleotide sequence: TGTGCCAGCAGCTTCTCGACTAGCGGGTCGTTCAATGAGCAGTTCTTC.

This clone was picked up a small number of times. The CDR3 here is CASSSLGDQPQHF. In DNA, the CDR3 is TGTGCCAGCAGTTCCTTAGGAGACCAGCCCCAGCATTTT. The chain combines TRBV27 with TRBJ1-5, with D uncertain. V was clipped by 4 bases and J by 7 bases, with 11 bases between them. Germline values: CDR1 MNHEY, CDR2 SMNVEV (reference sequence). The CDR3 sequence is 13 residues long.

This clone has more than one count but fewer than ten. The V call is TRBV6-6, the J call TRBJ2-6, with D possibly being TRBD1 (6 bases). This CDR3 comprises 16 residues. Germline V lookup: CDR1 MNHNY, CDR2 SVGAGI (reference sequence). Trimming shortened V by 5 bases and J by 0 bases, and 11 bases separated the two germline ends. CDR3 region: CASSPTGISGANVLTF. Here the CDR3 DNA reads TGTGCCAGCAGTCCGACAGGCATCTCTGGGGCCAACGTCCTGACTTTC.

This rearrangement joins TRBV6-5 to TRBJ2-3; D ambiguous. This CDR3 is 15 amino acids long. The V end lost 0 bases, the J end lost 2 bases, and 9 bases lay between the germline ends. The germline gives CDR1 MNHEY, CDR2 SVGAGI. The CDR3 coding sequence is TGTGCCAGCAGTTACTCTTCGACATTCACAGATACGCAGTATTTT. Its translation is CASSYSSTFTDTQYF.

This clone was counted a few times. The V and J genes are TRBV7-2 and TRBJ1-2; 8 bases align to TRBD1. The length of the CDR3 is 12 residues. V shed 2 bases, J shed 14 bases, and the junction held 7 bases outside the gene matches. Germline CDR1 and CDR2: SGHTA and FQGNSA. DNA of the CDR3: TGTGCCAGCAGCTTACCGGACAGGGCCGAAACCTTC. Its protein is CASSLPDRAETF.

J is TRBJ2-1 and V is TRBV5-1; 10 nucleotides align to TRBD2. The J segment lost 7 bases and the V segment lost 3 bases, leaving 10 bases of the junction unmatched. Germline-derived CDR1 and CDR2 are SGHRS and YFSETQ. There are 16 residues in the CDR3. CDR3 DNA sequence: TGCGCCAGCAGCTCAAATGGACTAGCGGCTACAAATGAGCAGTTCTTC. This encodes CASSSNGLAATNEQFF.

This clone has only a few counts. V gene TRBV23-1 combines with J gene TRBJ1-1, with 8 nucleotides matching TRBD1. TRBV23-1 is treated as an ORF (open reading frame) with a function not yet certain. The CDR3 totals 18 residues. Unmatched junction bases numbered 10, after V lost 0 bases and J lost 1 base. CDR3 sequence: CASSQSPPPGQANTEAFF. CDR3 in DNA: TGCGCCAGCAGTCAATCGCCCCCGCCGGGACAGGCGAACACTGAAGCTTTCTTT.

The chain links TRBV5-1 to TRBJ1-4, with D perhaps TRBD1 (5 bases). This CDR3 is 15 amino acids long. Looked up from germline, CDR1 is SGHRS and CDR2 is YFSETQ. V was shortened by 0 bases and J by 0 bases, with 6 bases between the two germline ends. The CDR3 DNA reads as TGCGCCAGCAGCTTGGGACAGACAACTAATGAAAAACTGTTTTTT. This encodes CASSLGQTTNEKLFF. Combining the CDR3 with reference TRBV5-1 and TRBJ1-4 gives the whole variable domain KAGVTQTPRYLIKTRGQQVTLSCSPISGHRSVSWYQQTPGQGLQFLFEYFSETQRNKGNFPGRFSGRQFSNSRSEMNVSTLELGDSALYLCASSLGQTTNEKLFFGSGTQLSVL.

The rearrangement joins TRBV5-4 to TRBJ1-5; D call uncertain. The CDR3 runs to 12 residues. Trimming stripped 4 bases from V and 5 bases from J, with 7 bases between. In germline, CDR1 is SGHNT, CDR2 YYREEE (reference sequence). The CDR3 nucleotides are TGTGCCAGCAGCATCGGGGATCAGCCCCAGCATTTT. Protein: CASSIGDQPQHF.

This clone was detected a few times. The chain joins TRBV4-1 to TRBJ1-5, with D possibly being TRBD1 (5 bases). The germline gives CDR1 MGHRA, CDR2 YSYEKL. CDR3 size: 18 residues. The V gene lost 1 base and the J gene lost 2 bases, with 18 bases spanning the gap. The CDR3 bases are TGCGCCAGCAGCCAAGGACTTTTGCGGGGCAGGGGCAATCAGCCCCAGCATTTT. It specifies CASSQGLLRGRGNQPQHF.

This clone was counted between two and nine times. The V gene is TRBV7-2, the J gene TRBJ2-5; TRBD1 is a possible D gene (7 bases). V was cut by 7 bases and J by 1 base, with 13 bases left in between. Germline CDR1 reads SGHTA; CDR2 reads FQGNSA. The CDR3 extends over 14 amino acids. CDR3 coding DNA: TGTGCCAGCACCTTTCAGGGGGGCCAAGAGACCCAGTACTTC. This gives the protein CASTFQGGQETQYF.

V usage is TRBV5-1 and J usage is TRBJ1-2; D call uncertain. Trimming took 1 base from V and 6 from J, leaving 16 bases between them. In germline, CDR1 is SGHRS, CDR2 YFSETQ. The CDR3 is made up of 15 amino acids. Written as DNA, the CDR3 is TGCGCCAGCAGCTTGCGACGGGGAGAGTTGAATGGCTACACCTTC. Encoded protein: CASSLRRGELNGYTF.

This clone was picked up a small number of times. Relative to the germline gene, one junction end is altered; a read error may explain this. The chain is built from TRBV4-2 and TRBJ2-5, with a weak D call TRBD1 (6 bases). The V gene's germline CDR1 is LGHNA and CDR2 YNFKEQ. The CDR3 covers 15 residues. The CDR3 nucleotides read TGTGCCAGCAGTCAAGACAGGAACATCCAAGAGACCCAGTACTTC. The encoded protein is CASSQDRNIQETQYF.

This clone has more than one count but fewer than ten. The chain has TRBV10-3 and TRBJ2-3; a weak D match, TRBD1 (6 bases). The germline V gene encodes CDR1 ENHRY and CDR2 SYGVKD. CDR3 size: 13 residues. V was cut by 4 bases and J by 1 base, with 6 bases left in between. CDR3 sequence reads: CAISAGGTDTQYF. The CDR3 DNA sequence: TGTGCCATCAGTGCAGGGGGCACAGATACGCAGTATTTT.

This clone was observed a few times. A read error may produce the germline difference seen at one junction end. V and J are TRBV7-7 and TRBJ2-1; perhaps TRBD2 as D (7 bases). The CDR3 has 16 residues. In germline, CDR1 is SSHAT, CDR2 FNYEAQ (reference sequence). CDR3 residues: CASSLGPLGGQNEQFF. The CDR3 coding sequence is TGTGCTAGCAGCTTAGGACCATTGGGGGGGCAAAATGAGCAGTTCTTC.

The chain couples TRBV27 to TRBJ1-1; no definite D call. This CDR3 has 13 residues. Germline CDR1 is MNHEY and CDR2 is SMNVEV (reference sequence). V was clipped by 4 bases and J by 4 bases, with 10 bases between them. Here the CDR3 reads CASSYKEGTEAFF. CDR3 nucleotide sequence: TGTGCCAGCAGTTATAAGGAGGGCACTGAAGCTTTCTTT.

This clone was counted a few times. At the DNA level, this CDR3 is encoded by other sequences in the same sample as well. V and J are TRBV30 and TRBJ2-7; D is perhaps TRBD1 (7 bases). Trimming left V 3 bases short and J 4 bases short, with 13 bases between. Per the germline V gene, CDR1 is GTSNPN and CDR2 is SVGIG (reference sequence). The CDR3 loop spans 13 amino acids. The CDR3, as DNA: TGTGCCTGGAGCAGGGGGGATCTTTACGAGCAGTACTTC. Its protein product is CAWSRGDLYEQYF.

Concerning this clone itself: The sample carries other DNA sequences with the same CDR3. The V call is TRBV5-8, the J call TRBJ1-5; D unresolved. The germline gives CDR1 SGHTS, CDR2 YDEGEE. This CDR3 spans 13 amino acids. Trimming removed 7 bases at V and 3 bases at J, with 11 bases between. The CDR3 nucleotides are TGTGCCAGCTCCCGACTCATCAATCAGCCCCAGCATTTT. Its translation is CASSRLINQPQHF. The full variable domain, with the rest looked up from reference TRBV5-8 and TRBJ1-5, is EAGVTQSPTHLIKTRGQQATLRCSPISGHTSVYWYQQALGLGLQFLLWYDEGEERNRGNFPPRFSGRQFPNYSSELNVNALELEDSALYLCASSRLINQPQHFGDGTRLSIL.

This clone was found a few times. Additional DNA sequences in this sample encode the identical CDR3. This chain uses TRBV5-4 with TRBJ1-2, with D unresolved. There are 13 residues in the CDR3. Germline assignment: CDR1 SGHNT and CDR2 YYREEE (reference sequence). With 4 bases removed from V and 2 bases from J, the gap between germline ends came to 9 bases. Here the CDR3 DNA reads TGTGCCAGCAGCCCGGACTCGAACTATGGCTACACCTTC. It yields the protein CASSPDSNYGYTF.

This clone has more than one count but fewer than ten. The V gene is TRBV7-9, the J gene TRBJ2-5; unclear D gene. CDR3 length: 13 amino acids. Trimming cost V 3 bases and J 5 bases, with 10 bases left between them. Germline values: CDR1 SEHNR, CDR2 FQNEAQ (reference sequence). In DNA form, the CDR3 reads TGTGCCAGCAGCTTGACTGCCGATGAGACCCAGTACTTC. As protein: CASSLTADETQYF.

This clone was found a few times. The genes are TRBV18 and TRBJ2-2; a weak D match, TRBD2 (6 bases). Germline loops: CDR1 KGHSH, CDR2 LQKENI. CDR3 length: 16 residues. V was shortened by 6 bases and J by 5 bases, with 19 bases between the two germline ends. The CDR3 region has the DNA TGTGCCAGCTCGCCAGATGCGGGGAGATTAACCGGGGAGCTGTTTTTT. Residues: CASSPDAGRLTGELFF.

This clone was seen a handful of times. The J gene is TRBJ2-1, the V gene TRBV7-9; D is perhaps TRBD2 (5 bases). Germline V gene sequence: CDR1 SEHNR, CDR2 FQNEAQ (reference sequence). This CDR3 has 12 amino acids. Trimming shortened V by 5 bases and J by 9 bases, and 11 bases separated the two germline ends. The CDR3 region has the DNA TGTGCCAGCAGCGTAGTTGCGGGTGAGCAGTTCTTC. Translating gives CASSVVAGEQFF.

As concerns this clone: Different DNA sequences within this sample yield the same CDR3. The chain has TRBV2 and TRBJ1-5; D perhaps matches TRBD1 (5 bases). V dropped 6 bases and J dropped 0 bases, with 9 bases sitting between them. The CDR3 covers 14 residues. Per the germline V gene, CDR1 is SNHLY and CDR2 is FYNNEI. The CDR3, as DNA: TGTGCCAGCAGCGGACAAAATAGCAATCAGCCCCAGCATTTT. Protein: CASSGQNSNQPQHF.

This clone was detected a few times. V is TRBV5-1 and J is TRBJ2-1; TRBD1 is a possible D gene (5 bases). The CDR3 has 14 residues. CDR1 is SGHRS and CDR2 is YFSETQ in the germline V gene. V lost 4 bases, J lost 7 bases, and 15 bases lay in between. The CDR3, as DNA: TGCGCCAGCAGCGTAGACAGCCGGATGAATGAGCAGTTCTTC. Translation: CASSVDSRMNEQFF.

This clone was found a few times. V usage is TRBV6-8 and J usage is TRBJ1-5; D gene unclear. V dropped 8 bases and J dropped 0 bases, with 11 bases sitting between them. The CDR3 loop spans 14 amino acids. Germline V gene data show CDR1 as MNHGY and CDR2 as SAAAGT. The CDR3 here is CASVREISNQPQHF. CDR3 sequence (DNA): TGTGCCAGCGTAAGGGAGATTAGCAATCAGCCCCAGCATTTT.

This clone occurred many times. Other DNA sequences within the sample encode an identical CDR3. The chain carries TRBV5-1 and TRBJ2-1, with a weak D call TRBD2 (5 bases). CDR1 and CDR2 from the germline V gene are SGHRS and YFSETQ. V was pared by 1 base and J by 8 bases, with 10 bases between. This CDR3 comprises 13 residues. Written as DNA, the CDR3 is TGCGCCAGCAGCTTGAGAGGAGGCGATGAGCAGTTCTTC. Its protein product is CASSLRGGDEQFF.

This clone was counted a few times. The rearrangement uses TRBV18 and TRBJ1-5; 9 bases map to TRBD1. The CDR3 spans 16 residues. The junction had 8 bases not matched to a gene; V was cut back by 4 bases and J by 4 bases. Germline CDR1 and CDR2: KGHSH and LQKENI. The CDR3 is CASSRTGAWENQPQHF. Written as DNA, the CDR3 is TGTGCCAGCTCACGGACAGGGGCGTGGGAGAATCAGCCCCAGCATTTT.